A single sample is the source of the 18 T cell receptor beta chains below, sequenced in a study. TCRdb redid the calling of the RT-PCR reads with MiXCR, one entry per CDR3 protein. The data contain around 700,000 distinct CDR3 sequences, 14% of them singletons. Material: memory CD4+ T cells from blood. The receptors come from a female donor in good health, serving as a healthy control.

The chain carries TRBV5-1 and TRBJ1-3; 10 bases line up with TRBD1. Trimming removed 3 bases from V and 1 base from J; junction bases left unmatched: 7. The germline gives CDR1 SGHRS, CDR2 YFSETQ. This CDR3 is 17 amino acids long. CDR3 loop: CASSSGQGLESGNTIYF. The CDR3 DNA is TGCGCCAGCAGCTCGGGACAGGGGCTAGAGTCTGGAAACACCATATATTTT.

The chain is built from TRBV20-1 and TRBJ2-6, with D possibly TRBD2 on 5 matching bases. CDR1 is DFQATT and CDR2 is SNEGSKA in the germline V gene (reference sequence). Trimming pared 3 bases from V and 2 bases from J, leaving 5 bases between. This CDR3 contains 13 residues. The CDR3 bases are TGCAGTGCTAGGGGAGCTGGGGCCAACGTCCTGACTTTC. Translated: CSARGAGANVLTF.

The chain combines TRBV29-1 with TRBJ1-2, with D unresolved. Germline-derived CDR1 and CDR2 are SQVTM and ANQGSEA. The V gene lost 4 bases and the J gene lost 8 bases, with 8 bases spanning the gap. The CDR3 covers 10 residues. The CDR3 DNA reads TGCAGCGTTGGTGTGGAGGGCTACACCTTC. Amino acids: CSVGVEGYTF.

As concerns this clonotype: A much bigger clone sits one base away, suggesting this may be a read error. V is TRBV11-3 and J is TRBJ2-2; 10 nucleotides agree with TRBD2. J gave up 5 bases and V 2 bases, and 2 bases lay outside the gene matches. The CDR3 consists of 15 residues. Germline V gene sequence: CDR1 SGHNT, CDR2 YENEEA. The CDR3 DNA reads as TGTGCCAGCAGCTTACTAGCGGGAGATACCGGGGAGCTGTTTTTT. It is translated as CASSLLAGDTGELFF.

Only a few counts were recorded for this clonotype. The chain employs TRBV12-3 or TRBV12-4 and TRBJ2-1; D possibly corresponds to TRBD1 (6 bases). The CDR3 has 15 amino acids. With 2 bases removed from V and 8 bases from J, the gap between germline ends came to 16 bases. The CDR3 DNA sequence: TGTGCCAGCAGTTTATGGGGGCAAACCGGGGATGAGCAGTTCTTC. This codes for CASSLWGQTGDEQFF.

There are a few counts of this clonotype. V gene TRBV24-1 combines with J gene TRBJ2-7; D may be TRBD1 (6 bases). Trimming left V 4 bases short and J 8 bases short, with 11 bases between. This CDR3 comprises 12 residues. Germline V gene data show CDR1 as KGHDR and CDR2 as SFDVKD. CDR3 in amino acids: CATSEGARQQYF. The DNA for the CDR3 is TGTGCCACCAGTGAGGGGGCTCGCCAGCAGTACTTC.

There are a few counts of this clonotype. The chain links TRBV5-5 to TRBJ2-1; 8 nucleotides line up with TRBD2. The germline V gene encodes CDR1 SGHKS and CDR2 YYEKEE (reference sequence). The ends lost 4 bases at V and 6 bases at J; junction bases unmatched: 12. The CDR3 sequence is 16 residues long. The CDR3 here is CASSPAGTSFPNEQFF. The CDR3 DNA follows: TGTGCCAGCAGCCCGGCCGGGACTAGTTTTCCCAATGAGCAGTTCTTC. The complete variable domain, with remaining parts taken from reference TRBV5-5 and TRBJ2-1, reads DAGVTQSPTHLIKTRGQQVTLRCSPISGHKSVSWYQQVLGQGPQFIFQYYEKEERGRGNFPDRFSARQFPNYSSELNVNALLLGDSALYLCASSPAGTSFPNEQFFGPGTRLTVL.

This rearrangement joins TRBV9 to TRBJ2-1; TRBD2 is a possible D gene (6 bases). Trimming left V 3 bases short and J 7 bases short, with 14 bases between. Germline V gives CDR1 SGDLS, CDR2 YYNGEE. CDR3 size: 14 residues. The CDR3 spells CASSGSPAGNEQFF. DNA for the CDR3: TGTGCCAGCAGCGGGTCCCCGGCGGGGAATGAGCAGTTCTTC.

This clonotype showed up just a few times. J is TRBJ2-3 and V is TRBV15, with no clear D. Trimming took 1 base from V and 6 from J, leaving 17 bases between them. This CDR3 contains 16 residues. Germline-derived CDR1 and CDR2 are LNHNV and YYDKDF (reference sequence). The CDR3, as DNA: TGTGCCACCAGCAGAGCTAAGACGGCTGTGGGGGATACGCAGTATTTT. As protein: CATSRAKTAVGDTQYF. Supplemented by reference TRBV15 and TRBJ2-3, the full variable domain reads DAMVIQNPRYQVTQFGKPVTLSCSQTLNHNVMYWYQQKSSQAPKLLFHYYDKDFNNEADTPDNFQSRRPNTSFCFLDIRSPGLGDTAMYLCATSRAKTAVGDTQYFGPGTRLTVL.

CDR3 amino acids: CASSVNRQYSPLHF. DNA of the CDR3: TGTGCCAGCAGCGTCAACCGACAGTACTCACCCCTCCACTTT. The chain employs TRBV11-2 and TRBJ1-6; possible D gene TRBD1, 5 bases. Germline lookup yields CDR1 SGHAT and CDR2 FQNNGV. This CDR3 comprises 14 residues. V lost 5 bases and J 10 bases, leaving 15 bases between the germline ends. Together with reference TRBV11-2 and TRBJ1-6, the CDR3 gives the full variable domain: EAGVAQSPRYKIIEKRQSVAFWCNPISGHATLYWYQQILGQGPKLLIQFQNNGVVDDSQLPKDRFSAERLKGVDSTLKIQPAKLEDSAVYLCASSVNRQYSPLHFGNGTRLTVT.

This clonotype appeared many times. The chain has TRBV4-3 and TRBJ2-1; the D call may be TRBD1 or TRBD2 (5 bases each). Trimming stripped 4 bases from V and 3 bases from J, with 13 bases between. The CDR3 spans 15 residues. The germline CDR1 and CDR2 sequences are LGHNA and YSLEER. CDR3: CASSPIGTDYNEQFF. CDR3 coding DNA: TGCGCCAGCAGCCCAATCGGGACGGACTACAATGAGCAGTTCTTC.

This clonotype was seen more than once but under ten times. The rearrangement joins TRBV27 to TRBJ2-3; 9 bases are a match to TRBD2. CDR1 MNHEY and CDR2 SMNVEV come from the germline V gene (reference sequence). Trimming removed 3 bases from V and 4 bases from J; junction bases left unmatched: 17. CDR3 length equals 19 residues. CDR3 sequence: CASSFLLGIAGGRADTQYF. The CDR3 nucleotides are TGTGCCAGCAGTTTCCTCTTAGGAATCGCGGGAGGGCGAGCAGATACGCAGTATTTT.

This clonotype showed up many times. The chain combines TRBV9 with TRBJ1-5; the D is unclear. V was cut by 1 base and J by 5 bases, with 7 bases left in between. The CDR3 is 13 residues long. CDR1 and CDR2 (germline): SGDLS, YYNGEE. The CDR3 DNA is TGTGCCAGCAGCGTATACACAGATCAGCCCCAGCATTTT. Translating it yields CASSVYTDQPQHF.

This clonotype appeared a few times. This rearrangement joins TRBV5-1 to TRBJ2-3, with TRBD2 identical over 10 bases. Germline V CDR1 and CDR2: SGHRS, YFSETQ. This CDR3 is 17 amino acids long. The J segment lost 3 bases and the V segment lost 4 bases, leaving 11 bases of the junction unmatched. This CDR3 reads CASSKGGIAGGTDTQYF. The CDR3 DNA is TGCGCCAGCAGCAAGGGTGGAATAGCGGGAGGAACAGATACGCAGTATTTT.

This clonotype has ten or more counts. The V call is TRBV29-1, the J call TRBJ2-7; 7 bases line up with TRBD2. The germline CDR1 and CDR2 sequences are SQVTM and ANQGSEA. The CDR3 totals 14 residues. V shed 5 bases, J shed 2 bases, and the junction held 9 bases outside the gene matches. CDR3 DNA: TGCAGCGTTAGTGTAATGGCGGGAGCCTACGAGCAGTACTTC. This sequence encodes CSVSVMAGAYEQYF.

This chain connects TRBV12-3 or TRBV12-4 to TRBJ2-7; D perhaps matches TRBD1 (6 bases). V dropped 7 bases and J dropped 6 bases, with 16 bases sitting between them. This CDR3 comprises 13 residues. CDR3: CASTTGRSSEQYF. The CDR3 DNA is TGTGCCAGCACCACAGGGCGTAGCAGCGAGCAGTACTTC.

At least ten counts were recorded for this clonotype. The CDR3 region has the DNA TGTGCCAGCCGGGCTACTTACAGTGGGCAAGAGACCCAGTACTTC. It yields the protein CASRATYSGQETQYF. The chain is built from TRBV7-2 and TRBJ2-5, with unresolved D. V shed 8 bases and J shed 2 bases, with 18 bases lying between them. CDR1 SGHTA and CDR2 FQGNSA come from the germline V gene. This CDR3 region has 15 residues.

This clonotype was counted between two and nine times. The chain couples TRBV6-6 to TRBJ2-7; 9 bases line up with TRBD2. Unmatched junction bases numbered 10, after V lost 0 bases and J lost 4 bases. CDR3 length equals 17 residues. The germline gives CDR1 MNHNY, CDR2 SVGAGI (reference sequence). The CDR3, as DNA: TGTGCCAGCAGTTACTCGAGTAGCGGGAGCACCTGGTACGAGCAGTACTTC. It specifies CASSYSSSGSTWYEQYF.